These 9 T cell receptor beta chains share one sample of origin, sequenced in a study of OX40 agonist ivuxolimab in advanced cancers. TCRdb's copy holds only in-frame clones and misses some; the assay was immunoSEQ multiplex PCR. This table has 45,000 to 65,000 clones, 81% appearing once. Material: CD4+ or CD8+ T cells sorted from blood, obtained in a trial of the OX40 agonist ivuxolimab. Receptors were obtained from an adult with an advanced solid tumor such as melanoma, head and neck, liver or kidney cancer.

The rearrangement links TRBV5-4 to TRBJ2-7; D is unclear. Germline assignment: CDR1 SGHNT and CDR2 YYREEE (reference sequence). V lost 4 bases, J lost 0 bases, and 8 bases lay in between. This CDR3 contains 13 residues. In DNA form, the CDR3 reads TGTGCCAGCAGCCCTCGTTCCTCCTACGAGCAGTACTTC. It translates to CASSPRSSYEQYF.

The chain joins TRBV6-1 to TRBJ1-5; possible D gene TRBD1, 5 bases. This CDR3 region has 14 residues. Between the trimmed V and J ends, which lost 5 bases and 3 bases, there was a span of 11 bases. Germline CDR1 MNHNS, CDR2 SASEGT. The CDR3 DNA is TGTGCCAGCAGTCCCACAGGTCTCAATCAGCCCCAGCATTTT. Protein sequence: CASSPTGLNQPQHF.

The chain joins TRBV7-9 to TRBJ1-4; D ambiguous. The CDR3 contains 16 residues. Germline CDR1 is SEHNR and CDR2 is FQNEAQ (reference sequence). V was trimmed by 2 bases and J by 0 bases, leaving 10 bases between them. In nucleotides, the CDR3 is TGTGCCAGCAGCTTACCGCGGGGAGCAACTAATGAAAAACTGTTTTTT. It is translated as CASSLPRGATNEKLFF.

To note about this clone: At one end, the junction sequence differs from germline, possibly due to a read error. In nucleotides, the CDR3 is TGTGCCAGCAGCTCCCGTCGTAGCTACGAGCAGTGCTTC. Encoded protein: CASSSRRSYEQCF. The chain uses TRBV7-8 and TRBJ2-7; D uncertain. The CDR3 is made up of 13 amino acids. Germline CDR1 is SGHVS and CDR2 is FQNEAQ.

The chain is built from TRBV28 and TRBJ2-7, with a tentative D call TRBD2 (7 bases). Looked up from germline, CDR1 is MDHEN and CDR2 is SYDVKM. This CDR3 has 15 amino acids. V lost 2 bases and J lost 2, with 13 bases in between. CDR3 nucleotide sequence: TGTGCCAGCAGTTTACGGGGCGGGGGCCCCTACGAGCAGTACTTC. This gives the protein CASSLRGGGPYEQYF.

The rearrangement links TRBV9 to TRBJ2-5; 8 bases map to TRBD2. The CDR3 has 16 amino acids. J gave up 9 bases and V 4 bases, and 17 bases lay outside the gene matches. Per the germline V gene, CDR1 is SGDLS and CDR2 is YYNGEE. The CDR3 DNA reads as TGTGCCAGCAGCCCCGGGACGGCCGCGGCCGGGGGGGCCCAGTACTTC. This sequence encodes CASSPGTAAAGGAQYF.

This rearrangement joins TRBV6-6 to TRBJ2-1; D is possibly TRBD1 or TRBD2 (6 bases each). The CDR3 is 15 residues long. Germline assignment: CDR1 MNHNY and CDR2 SVGAGI (reference sequence). With 5 bases removed from V and 3 bases from J, the gap between germline ends came to 14 bases. As DNA, the CDR3 is TGTGCCAGCAGTCGGGAAGGGGGGAGCTACAATGAGCAGTTCTTC. Encoded protein: CASSREGGSYNEQFF.

The V and J genes are TRBV19 and TRBJ2-3; no definite D call. V was pared by 3 bases and J by 7 bases, with 23 bases between. The CDR3 runs 17 residues. In germline, CDR1 is LNHDA, CDR2 SQIVND (reference sequence). CDR3 nucleotide sequence: TGTGCCAGTAGTATTAATCCCAACCCACTGCCTACGAATACGCAGTATTTT. Encoded protein: CASSINPNPLPTNTQYF.

The rearrangement links TRBV7-6 to TRBJ2-7; unclear D gene. The length of the CDR3 is 13 residues. V was cut by 1 base and J by 6 bases, with 10 bases left in between. The germline V gene encodes CDR1 SGHVS and CDR2 FNYEAQ. The CDR3 here is CASSLGVPGEQYF. Here the CDR3 DNA reads TGTGCCAGCAGCTTAGGTGTCCCGGGCGAGCAGTACTTC.